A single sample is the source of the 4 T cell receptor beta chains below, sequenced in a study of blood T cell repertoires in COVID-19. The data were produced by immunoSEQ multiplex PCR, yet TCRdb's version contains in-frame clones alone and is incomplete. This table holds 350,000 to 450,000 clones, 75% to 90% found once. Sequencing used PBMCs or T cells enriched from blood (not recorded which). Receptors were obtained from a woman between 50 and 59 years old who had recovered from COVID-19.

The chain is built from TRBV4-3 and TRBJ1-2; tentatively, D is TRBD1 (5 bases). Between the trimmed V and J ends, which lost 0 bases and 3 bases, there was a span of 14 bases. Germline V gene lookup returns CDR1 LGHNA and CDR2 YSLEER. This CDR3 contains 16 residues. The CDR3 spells CASSQDAQGNYYGYTF. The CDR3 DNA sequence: TGCGCCAGCAGCCAAGATGCGCAGGGAAACTACTATGGCTACACCTTC.

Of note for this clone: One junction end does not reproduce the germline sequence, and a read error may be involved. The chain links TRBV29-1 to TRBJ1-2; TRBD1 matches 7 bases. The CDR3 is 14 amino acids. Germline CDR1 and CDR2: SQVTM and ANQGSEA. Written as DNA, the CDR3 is TGCAGCGTTGTCTCTCGGTTAAGTCGGGACAGTTCTTCCTTC. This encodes CSVVSRLSRDSSSF. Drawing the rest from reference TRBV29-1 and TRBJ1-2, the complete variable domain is SAVISQKPSRDICQRGTSLTIQCQVDSQVTMMFWYRQQPGQSLTLIATANQGSEATYESGFVIDKFPISRPNLTFSTLTVSNMSPEDSSIYLCSVVSRLSRDSSSFGSGTRLTVV.

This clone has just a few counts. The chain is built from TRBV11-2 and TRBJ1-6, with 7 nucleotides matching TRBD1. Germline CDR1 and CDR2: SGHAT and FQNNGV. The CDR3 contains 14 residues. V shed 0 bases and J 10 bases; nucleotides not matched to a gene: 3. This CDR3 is CASSLERGRSPLHF. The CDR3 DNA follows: TGTGCCAGCAGCTTAGAAAGGGGGCGGTCACCCCTCCACTTT.

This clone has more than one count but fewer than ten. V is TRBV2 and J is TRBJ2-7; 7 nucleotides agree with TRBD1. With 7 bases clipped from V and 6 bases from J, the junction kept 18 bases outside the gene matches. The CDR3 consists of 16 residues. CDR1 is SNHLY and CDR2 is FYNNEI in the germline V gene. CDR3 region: CASNKNSGTAVLEQYF. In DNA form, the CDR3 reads TGTGCCAGCAATAAAAATTCCGGGACAGCTGTCCTCGAGCAGTACTTC. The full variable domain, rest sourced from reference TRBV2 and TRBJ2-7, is EPEVTQTPSHQVTQMGQEVILRCVPISNHLYFYWYRQILGQKVEFLVSFYNNEISEKSEIFDDQFSVERPDGSNFTLKIRSTKLEDSAMYFCASNKNSGTAVLEQYFGPGTRLTVT.